The 8 T cell receptor beta chains presented below share a single source sample, sequenced in a study of T cell changes during pregnancy in multiple sclerosis. The assay was immunoSEQ multiplex PCR, and TCRdb's table has in-frame clones only and misses some. The table includes about 20,000 clones, about nine tenths detected once. The sample here was CD8+ T cells from peripheral blood mononuclear cells, taken after pregnancy. Source of these receptors: a female donor in good health, enrolled as a control in a pregnancy study.

V and J are TRBV6-4 and TRBJ2-7; 8 positions match TRBD1. Trimming removed 10 bases from V and 6 bases from J; junction bases left unmatched: 8. CDR1 and CDR2 from the germline V gene are MRHNA and SNTAGT. This CDR3 spans 12 amino acids. CDR3 DNA: TGTGCCATTCGACAGGGGAGCCGCGAGCAGTACTTC. It yields the protein CAIRQGSREQYF.

The rearrangement uses TRBV28 and TRBJ2-2, with 10 bases matching TRBD1. In germline, CDR1 is MDHEN, CDR2 SYDVKM. V lost 7 bases to trimming and J lost 6 bases; unmatched junction nucleotides: 20. CDR3 length: 19 residues. CDR3 in DNA: TGTGCCAGCACTGAGGGGCACCCCGGGACAGGGGTTATTGCCGGGGAGCTGTTTTTT. This gives the protein CASTEGHPGTGVIAGELFF.

This clone appeared once. The chain joins TRBV27 to TRBJ2-1, with TRBD2 identical over 10 bases. Looked up from germline, CDR1 is MNHEY and CDR2 is SMNVEV (reference sequence). This CDR3 comprises 14 residues. V dropped 3 bases and J dropped 10; count of bases not matched to a gene: 6. This CDR3 reads CASSFSSGSREQFF. The CDR3 DNA reads as TGTGCCAGCAGTTTTTCTAGCGGGAGTAGGGAGCAGTTCTTC.

The rearrangement links TRBV18 to TRBJ1-4; 7 nucleotides agree with TRBD1. Trimming took 1 base from V and 8 from J; bases not matched to a gene: 7. The CDR3 covers 15 residues. Germline loops: CDR1 KGHSH, CDR2 LQKENI. The CDR3 nucleotides are TGTGCCAGCTCACCACGGGGACAGCGGGTCGAAAAACTGTTTTTT. This encodes CASSPRGQRVEKLFF.

The rearrangement links TRBV11-2 to TRBJ1-4; TRBD1 might be the D (6 bases). The CDR3 consists of 14 residues. From germline, CDR1 is SGHAT and CDR2 FQNNGV. For the CDR3, the DNA is TGTGCTACACTCCGGGACAAATCGGATGAAAAACTGTTTTTT. It yields the protein CATLRDKSDEKLFF.

The V gene is TRBV6-5, the J gene TRBJ2-7; 8 positions agree with TRBD2. Unmatched junction bases numbered 5, after V lost 4 bases and J lost 3 bases. The CDR3 has 14 residues. The germline gives CDR1 MNHEY, CDR2 SVGAGI. In DNA form, the CDR3 reads TGTGCCAGCAGTTCATGGACTAGCCTCTACGAGCAGTACTTC. Translating it yields CASSSWTSLYEQYF.

The CDR3 loop reads CASSPRFASGIDEQFF. The CDR3 DNA sequence: TGTGCCAGCAGCCCCCGGTTTGCTAGCGGGATAGATGAGCAGTTCTTC. The chain links TRBV14 to TRBJ2-1; 9 positions agree with TRBD2. Looked up from germline, CDR1 is SGHDN and CDR2 is FVKESK. The junction had 12 bases not matched to a gene; V was cut back by 4 bases and J by 8 bases. This CDR3 is built from 16 residues.

The rearrangement uses TRBV29-1 and TRBJ1-1; 9 bases map to TRBD1. The CDR3 loop spans 14 amino acids. Germline V CDR1 and CDR2: SQVTM, ANQGSEA. V shed 2 bases, J shed 4 bases, and the junction held 5 bases outside the gene matches. The CDR3 coding sequence is TGCAGCGTTGAATTTGACAGGGGGGGCACTGAAGCTTTCTTT. This sequence encodes CSVEFDRGGTEAFF.